What follows are 6 T cell receptor beta chains derived from one specimen sequenced in a study of blood T cells in healthy people across ages. A second PCR, run for about 7 to 11 cycles, used a sample-barcoded 5' primer plus a J-beta primer mix. TCRdb re-analysed the 5' RACE reads in MiXCR, keeping a single row per CDR3 protein. The data contain over a million distinct CDR3 sequences, 25% of them singletons. Separately, the same data were catalogued under a study of T cells of mothers and their children.

The sequenced sample consisted of blood. Source of these receptors: a girl aged 2-10 years in good health.

This clonotype occurred a few times. The rearrangement joins TRBV28 to TRBJ2-5, with D maybe TRBD2 (6 bases). The J call is uncertain, as TRBJ2-7 better fits the DNA end. Germline CDR1 and CDR2: MDHEN and SYDVKM. CDR3 length: 16 residues. The CDR3, as DNA: TGTGCCAGCAGTCCCTGGGGTAACAGCGGGCTCTACGAGCAGTACTTC. Its protein is CASSPWGNSGLYEQYF.

This clonotype was counted a few times. This chain uses TRBV6-5 with TRBJ2-4, with 7 bases fitting TRBD2. Germline CDR1 is MNHEY and CDR2 is SVGAGI. The CDR3 sequence is 17 residues long. The V segment lost 6 bases and the J segment 6 bases; nucleotides outside the gene matches: 17. The CDR3 spells CASSRETSRLSGNIQYF. The DNA of the CDR3 is TGTGCCAGCAGCAGAGAGACTAGCAGGCTTTCGGGAAACATTCAGTACTTC.

Only a few counts were recorded for this clonotype. The chain is built from TRBV20-1 and TRBJ1-2; 8 nucleotides agree with TRBD1. This CDR3 comprises 14 residues. Losses at the gene ends were 3 bases for V and 4 bases for J; bases not matched to a gene: 7. The germline V gene has CDR1 DFQATT and CDR2 SNEGSKA (reference sequence). In nucleotides, the CDR3 is TGCAGTGCTAGTACGCGGGACAGGAGCTATGGCTACACCTTC. Protein product: CSASTRDRSYGYTF.

In its sample, this clonotype was seen a few times. The J gene is TRBJ1-1, the V gene TRBV7-3, with 8 bases matching TRBD1. The V segment lost 5 bases and the J segment 3 bases; nucleotides outside the gene matches: 5. Germline V lookup: CDR1 SGHTA, CDR2 FQGTGA. The CDR3 has 14 amino acids. The CDR3: CASSIDRGYTEAFF. CDR3 in DNA: TGTGCCAGCAGCATAGACAGGGGTTACACTGAAGCTTTCTTT.

The genes are TRBV11-2 and TRBJ1-4, with no clear D. The CDR3 is 16 amino acids. Deletions cut 5 bases from V and 5 bases from J, with 18 bases between. Germline-derived CDR1 and CDR2 are SGHAT and FQNNGV. CDR3 in DNA: TGTGCCAGCAGCCCGCTGAACACAGTAGAGAATGAAAAACTGTTTTTT. Encoded protein: CASSPLNTVENEKLFF.

This clonotype was seen more than once but under ten times. J is TRBJ2-5 and V is TRBV7-9; either TRBD1 or TRBD2 may supply D (5 bases each). Near its end, the DNA agrees better with TRBJ2-7, so the J call may be wrong. The CDR3 is made up of 15 amino acids. CDR1 is SEHNR and CDR2 is FQNEAQ in the germline V gene (reference sequence). CDR3 DNA sequence: TGTGCCAGCAGCGGGGGACGGGCCATGAACTACGAGCAGTACTTC. It codes for CASSGGRAMNYEQYF.